The T cell receptor (beta chain) described here comes from a study of shared clonotypes between healthy human individuals. Germline lookup yields CDR1 SGHDT and CDR2 YYEEEE. There are 13 residues in the CDR3. Trimming pared 0 bases from V and 4 bases from J, leaving 5 bases between. Assay: immunoSEQ multiplex PCR; the TCRdb copy retains only in-frame clones and omits some. Among some 350,000 clones, under 80% were seen once, and the ten largest hold under 13%. A remark on this clone: The sample has other DNA sequences that encode this CDR3 too.

The chain couples TRBV5-6 to TRBJ2-1, with a weak D call TRBD2 (5 bases). The clonotype originates from a man aged 25-45 years in good health. The specimen sequenced was memory CD4+ T cells sorted from blood. Subset here: CD45RA-negative fraction. CDR3 DNA: TGTGCCAGCAGCTTGGGGGAGTACAATGAGCAGTTCTTC. It translates to CASSLGEYNEQFF.